This T cell receptor beta chain was captured by sequencing in a study of T-cell reconstitution after alpha-beta-depleted transplantation in children (dated by TCRdb to 2015 to 2016). About the study as a whole: Using TCR repertoire profiling, the study followed T-cell immune reconstitution in a quantitative way in children after TCRalphabeta/CD19-depleted allogeneic hematopoietic cell transplantation.

This sample's treatment or condition label indicates: allogeneic hematopoietic cell transplantation with graft depleted of TCRalphabeta T cells and CD19 B cells. Transplant recipients were children who received TCRalphabeta/CD19-depleted allogeneic hematopoietic cell grafts. Library preparation employed PCR. For sequencing, an Illumina HiSeq 2500 was employed. To normalize quantification of the TCRbeta repertoire, the TCR libraries were built with molecular barcoding that relied on unique molecular identifiers. The public reads were reprocessed in TCRdb via fastp at Q25 and MiXCR, keeping in-frame beta chains. Here each entry gathers all rows of one CDR3 protein and keeps the most common genes and DNA. The table for this sample lists fewer than 750,000 distinct CDR3 sequences; approximately 30% of them were counted only once. The ten largest clones capture 35% to 40% of the sample. According to the germline V gene, CDR1 reads SNHLY and CDR2 reads FYNNEI. The V and J ends are trimmed by 5 bases and 4 bases, leaving 12 bases between them. Reading from cysteine to phenylalanine, the CDR3 counts 14 amino acids. CDR3 DNA only is kept here, 42 bases in frame from base 1.

Broader findings and caveats from the paper: Hyperexpanded clone frequencies declined over subsequent months; after one year, T-cell counts and TCRbeta diversity were mostly attributed to newly produced T cells. The high TCRbeta diversity at day 60 in some patients was ascribed to recipient T cells and intrathymic progenitors that had survived conditioning. About two months after transplant, the apparently early recovery of alphabetaT-cell counts reportedly depended on just several hundred clones that had expanded rapidly and came from non-depleted graft cells.

This clonotype was seen only a few times. It has no known antigen specificity. Nothing much larger sits one base from this clone, and base qualities are not available. The sequencing here drew on PBMCs, taken before TCRalphabeta/CD19-depleted stem cell transplant. The receptor chain draws on TRBV2 and TRBJ2-1; the D assignment is uncertain and may be TRBD1 or TRBD2, with 6 bases supporting each. This receptor was obtained from a boy under two years old with Wiskott-Aldrich syndrome, due to receive a stem cell transplant. The bases are TGTGCCAGCAGTTGGGGGGCCGATTACAATGAGCAGTTCTTC. Its protein product is CASSWGADYNEQFF. The full variable domain, with segments outside the CDR3 supplied by the reference TRBV2 and TRBJ2-1 proteins, appears as EPEVTQTPSHQVTQMGQEVILRCVPISNHLYFYWYRQILGQKVEFLVSFYNNEISEKSEIFDDQFSVERPDGSNFTLKIRSTKLEDSAMYFCASSWGADYNEQFFGPGTRLTVL.